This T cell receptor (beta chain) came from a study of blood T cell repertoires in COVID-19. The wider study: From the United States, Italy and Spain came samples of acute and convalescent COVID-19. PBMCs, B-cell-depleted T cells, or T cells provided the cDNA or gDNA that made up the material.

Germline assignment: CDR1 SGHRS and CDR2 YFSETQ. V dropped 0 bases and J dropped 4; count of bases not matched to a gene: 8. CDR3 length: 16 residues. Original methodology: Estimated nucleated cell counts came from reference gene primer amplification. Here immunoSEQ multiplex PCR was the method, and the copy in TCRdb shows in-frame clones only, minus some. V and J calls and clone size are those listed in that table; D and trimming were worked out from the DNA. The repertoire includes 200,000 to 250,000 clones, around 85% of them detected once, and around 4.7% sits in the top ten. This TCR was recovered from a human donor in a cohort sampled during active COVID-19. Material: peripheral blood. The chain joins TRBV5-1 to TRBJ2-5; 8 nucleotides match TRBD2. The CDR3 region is CASSLADGRAGETQYF. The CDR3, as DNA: TGCGCCAGCAGCTTGGCCGACGGGAGGGCCGGAGAGACCCAGTACTTC.